This entry features one T cell receptor beta chain sequence. This sample is part of a study of blood T cell repertoires in COVID-19. Produced via immunoSEQ multiplex PCR; TCRdb's table is partial and in-frame only. The repertoire holds some 250,000 clones, roughly 88% seen once, with over 0.55% in the top ten. Germline assignment: CDR1 SNHLY and CDR2 FYNNEI. The CDR3 loop spans 14 amino acids. Trimming removed 9 bases from V and 1 base from J; junction bases left unmatched: 6. Sequenced: peripheral blood. The receptor was isolated from a human donor in a cohort sampled during active COVID-19. The chain combines TRBV2 with TRBJ2-7, with TRBD1 identical over 10 bases. The DNA for the CDR3 is TGTGCCAGGGCCGGACAGGGGGGGTCCTACGAGCAGTACTTC. Its translation: CARAGQGGSYEQYF.